This T cell receptor (beta chain) was profiled in a study of OX40 agonist ivuxolimab in advanced cancers. Study summary: The dose-escalation cohort was around 83% male, with a mean age of 60 years, ranging about 20 to 79. Findings and limits, study-wide: At doses 0.1 to 3.0 mg/kg, CD4+ and CD8+ clones expanded. It was not determined which antigens were specifically recognized by the peripheral T cells that had undergone clonal expansion. Normalized expansion of T-cell clones was also low for some nonresponders.

Data came from immunoSEQ multiplex PCR; TCRdb stores just in-frame clones and leaves some out. In the table there are about 60,000 clones, roughly 89% of which are singletons. CDR1 is SEHNR, CDR2 FQNEAQ, per germline (reference sequence). V was trimmed by 5 bases and J by 4 bases, leaving 10 bases between them. The CDR3 spans 13 residues. This clone was seen just once. Its antigen is as yet unknown. The clonotype was recovered from an adult with an advanced solid tumor such as melanoma, head and neck, liver or kidney cancer. J is TRBJ2-3 and V is TRBV7-9; possibly TRBD1 for D (5 bases). This material consisted of CD4+ or CD8+ T cells sorted from blood, taken in a trial of the OX40 agonist ivuxolimab. The CDR3 sequence is CASSPAGPDTQYF. CDR3 sequence (DNA): TGTGCCAGCAGCCCGGCAGGGCCAGATACGCAGTATTTT.